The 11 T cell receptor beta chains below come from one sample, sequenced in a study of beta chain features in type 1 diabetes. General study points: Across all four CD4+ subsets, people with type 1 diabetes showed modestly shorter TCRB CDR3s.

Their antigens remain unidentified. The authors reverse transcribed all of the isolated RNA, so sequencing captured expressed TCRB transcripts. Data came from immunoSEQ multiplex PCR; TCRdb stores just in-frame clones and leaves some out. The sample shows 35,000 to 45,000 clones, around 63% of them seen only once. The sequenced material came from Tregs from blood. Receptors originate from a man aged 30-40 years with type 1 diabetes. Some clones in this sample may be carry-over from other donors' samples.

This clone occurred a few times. CDR3 nucleotides: TGTGCCAGCAGCTTTAAACCGGGTGAGCAGTACTTC. It translates to CASSFKPGEQYF. The chain couples TRBV7-2 to TRBJ2-7; D unresolved. The CDR3 contains 12 residues. Per germline, CDR1 SGHTA and CDR2 FQGNSA. The V end lost 3 bases, the J end lost 7 bases, and 10 bases lay between the germline ends. The full variable domain, rest sourced from reference TRBV7-2 and TRBJ2-7, is GAGVSQSPSNKVTEKGKDVELRCDPISGHTALYWYRQSLGQGLEFLIYFQGNSAPDKSGLPSDRFSAERTGGSVSTLTIQRTQQEDSAVYLCASSFKPGEQYFGPGTRLTVT.

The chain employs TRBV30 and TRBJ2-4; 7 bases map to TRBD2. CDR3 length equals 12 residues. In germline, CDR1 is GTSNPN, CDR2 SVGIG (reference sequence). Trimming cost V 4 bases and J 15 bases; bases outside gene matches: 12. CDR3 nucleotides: TGTGCCTGGACTGGGGCGGGGGATCTACCGTACTTC. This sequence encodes CAWTGAGDLPYF.

The CDR3 here is CASSFGEARGGTQYF. The CDR3 coding sequence is TGCGCCAGCAGCTTCGGGGAGGCCCGGGGTGGTACGCAGTATTTT. V gene TRBV5-1 combines with J gene TRBJ2-3; perhaps TRBD2 as D (6 bases). The CDR3 is made up of 15 amino acids. Trimming removed 2 bases at V and 8 bases at J, with 18 bases between. Germline V gives CDR1 SGHRS, CDR2 YFSETQ.

CDR3 residues: CASSWRGNYGYTF. The DNA for the CDR3 is TGCGCCAGCAGCTGGAGGGGAAACTATGGCTACACCTTC. The chain carries TRBV5-1 and TRBJ1-2, with D possibly TRBD1 on 5 matching bases. The CDR3 runs to 13 residues. V gave up 3 bases and J gave up 2 bases, with 8 bases separating them. From germline, CDR1 is SGHRS and CDR2 YFSETQ. The full variable domain, completed using reference TRBV5-1 and TRBJ1-2, is KAGVTQTPRYLIKTRGQQVTLSCSPISGHRSVSWYQQTPGQGLQFLFEYFSETQRNKGNFPGRFSGRQFSNSRSEMNVSTLELGDSALYLCASSWRGNYGYTFGSGTRLTVV.

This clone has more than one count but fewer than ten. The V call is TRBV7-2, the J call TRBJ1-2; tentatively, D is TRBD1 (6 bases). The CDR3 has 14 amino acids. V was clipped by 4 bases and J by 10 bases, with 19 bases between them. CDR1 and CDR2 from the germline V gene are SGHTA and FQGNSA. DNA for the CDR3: TGTGCCAGCAGCTGGGGGGGCAGGTGGGGAATCTACACCTTC. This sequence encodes CASSWGGRWGIYTF.

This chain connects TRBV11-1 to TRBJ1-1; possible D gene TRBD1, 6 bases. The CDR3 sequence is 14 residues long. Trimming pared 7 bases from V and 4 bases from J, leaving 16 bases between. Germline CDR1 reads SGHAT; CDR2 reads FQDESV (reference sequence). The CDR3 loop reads CASTPWGRGTEAFF. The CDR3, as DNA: TGTGCCAGCACCCCCTGGGGGCGAGGCACTGAAGCTTTCTTT.

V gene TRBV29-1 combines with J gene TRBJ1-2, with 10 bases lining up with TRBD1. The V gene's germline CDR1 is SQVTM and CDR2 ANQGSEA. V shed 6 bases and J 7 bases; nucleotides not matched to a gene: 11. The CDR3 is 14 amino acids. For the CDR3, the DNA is TGCAGCGTATCGGCTCCGGGACAGGGGACTGGCTACACCTTC. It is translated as CSVSAPGQGTGYTF.

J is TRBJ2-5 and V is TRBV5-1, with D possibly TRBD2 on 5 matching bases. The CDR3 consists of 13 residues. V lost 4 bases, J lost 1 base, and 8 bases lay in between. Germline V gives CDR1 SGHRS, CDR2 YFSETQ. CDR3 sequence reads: CASSPDFQETQYF. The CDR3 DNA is TGCGCCAGCAGCCCGGACTTCCAAGAGACCCAGTACTTC.

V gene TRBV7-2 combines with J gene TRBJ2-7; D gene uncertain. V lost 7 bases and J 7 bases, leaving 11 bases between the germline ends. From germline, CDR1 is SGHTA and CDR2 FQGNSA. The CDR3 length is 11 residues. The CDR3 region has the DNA TGTGCCAGCAAAGGAGTGCGGGAGCAGTACTTC. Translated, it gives CASKGVREQYF.

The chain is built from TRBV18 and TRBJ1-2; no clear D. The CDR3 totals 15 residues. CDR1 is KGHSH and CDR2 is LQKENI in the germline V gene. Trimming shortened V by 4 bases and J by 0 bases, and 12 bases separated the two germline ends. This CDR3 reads CASSLRLGANYGYTF. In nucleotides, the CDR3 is TGTGCCAGCTCACTTCGTCTGGGAGCTAACTATGGCTACACCTTC.

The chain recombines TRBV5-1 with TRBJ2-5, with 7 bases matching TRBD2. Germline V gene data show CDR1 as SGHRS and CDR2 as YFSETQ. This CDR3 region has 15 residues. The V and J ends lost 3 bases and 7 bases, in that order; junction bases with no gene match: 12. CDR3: CASSSIHAGGGTQYF. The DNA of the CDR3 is TGCGCCAGCAGCTCCATTCACGCGGGCGGGGGGACCCAGTACTTC.